These T cell receptor beta chains were read from a single sample in a study of T cell repertoires in cytomegalovirus infection. Each CDR3 protein gets one entry after TCRdb re-called the reads with MiXCR. The profile shows around 310,000 distinct CDR3 sequences, about 28% of them singletons. Antigen specificity for these receptors is unknown. The sample consisted of cultured PBMCs, taken from culture after CMV antigen stimulation. These receptors originate from a human donor in good health (CMV status not recorded). Some clones in this sample may be carry-over from other donors' samples. Both conserved end residues are part of each CDR3. Fields, in order: J gene, D gene, clone size, V gene, CDR3 DNA, CDR3 protein. D genes are given only for firm matches. Rows may omit the clone size; those that give it use once, few, many or a size class.

J gene: TRBJ1-2
D gene: NA
clone size: NA
V gene: TRBV19
CDR3 DNA: TGTGCCAGTATTTCCCCCGGGGGCGCCGGTGGCTACACCTTC
CDR3 protein: CASISPGGAGGYTF

J gene: TRBJ1-1
D gene: TRBD1
clone size: NA
V gene: TRBV10-3
CDR3 DNA: TGTGCCATCACTTCGGGACAGGGTGAAGCTTTCTTT
CDR3 protein: CAITSGQGEAFF

J gene: TRBJ1-2
D gene: NA
clone size: NA
V gene: TRBV29-1
CDR3 DNA: TGCAGCGCCCTCCTCCTTTCAGGGTTAGCTAACTATGGCTACACCTTC
CDR3 protein: CSALLLSGLANYGYTF

J gene: TRBJ2-7
D gene: NA
clone size: NA
V gene: TRBV6-5
CDR3 DNA: TGTGCCAGCAGTTACTCGACTAGTAGTTACGAGCAGTACTTC
CDR3 protein: CASSYSTSSYEQYF

J gene: TRBJ2-5
D gene: TRBD1
clone size: NA
V gene: TRBV24-1
CDR3 DNA: TGTGCCACCAGTGATGTCAGGGGGCGTTCAGAGACCCAGTACTTC
CDR3 protein: CATSDVRGRSETQYF

J gene: TRBJ1-2
D gene: NA
clone size: NA
V gene: TRBV12-3/TRBV12-4
CDR3 DNA: TGTGCCAGCAGCCCAAGCTGGGGGGGCTATGGCTACACCTTC
CDR3 protein: CASSPSWGGYGYTF

J gene: TRBJ1-6
D gene: NA
clone size: NA
V gene: TRBV28
CDR3 DNA: TGTGCCAGCAGTTTAAGGTCTGCACACAATAATTCACCCCTCCACTTT
CDR3 protein: CASSLRSAHNNSPLHF

J gene: TRBJ2-5
D gene: TRBD2
clone size: NA
V gene: TRBV27
CDR3 DNA: TGTGCCAGCAGTTTCCTAGGCGGGAGTTTCGGGACCCAGTACTTC
CDR3 protein: CASSFLGGSFGTQYF

J gene: TRBJ1-5
D gene: TRBD1
clone size: few
V gene: TRBV12-3/TRBV12-4
CDR3 DNA: TGTGCCAGCAGTCCTCAGGGGGCCGCGCCCCAGCATTTT
CDR3 protein: CASSPQGAAPQHF

J gene: TRBJ2-1
D gene: NA
clone size: NA
V gene: TRBV6-1
CDR3 DNA: TGTGCCAGCAGGAACAGTGGCAATGAGCAGTTCTTC
CDR3 protein: CASRNSGNEQFF

J gene: TRBJ1-6
D gene: TRBD1
clone size: NA
V gene: TRBV5-1
CDR3 DNA: TGCGCCAGCAGCTTGGGGGTCGACAGGGCTCAGTCACCCCTCCACTTT
CDR3 protein: CASSLGVDRAQSPLHF

J gene: TRBJ1-3
D gene: NA
clone size: few
V gene: TRBV9
CDR3 DNA: TGTGCCAGCAGCCCTCAACTGGCAGGGGACACCATATATTTT
CDR3 protein: CASSPQLAGDTIYF

J gene: TRBJ2-3
D gene: NA
clone size: few
V gene: TRBV7-6
CDR3 DNA: TGTGCCAGCAGTCCAGGGGTAGCAGATACGCAGTATTTT
CDR3 protein: CASSPGVADTQYF